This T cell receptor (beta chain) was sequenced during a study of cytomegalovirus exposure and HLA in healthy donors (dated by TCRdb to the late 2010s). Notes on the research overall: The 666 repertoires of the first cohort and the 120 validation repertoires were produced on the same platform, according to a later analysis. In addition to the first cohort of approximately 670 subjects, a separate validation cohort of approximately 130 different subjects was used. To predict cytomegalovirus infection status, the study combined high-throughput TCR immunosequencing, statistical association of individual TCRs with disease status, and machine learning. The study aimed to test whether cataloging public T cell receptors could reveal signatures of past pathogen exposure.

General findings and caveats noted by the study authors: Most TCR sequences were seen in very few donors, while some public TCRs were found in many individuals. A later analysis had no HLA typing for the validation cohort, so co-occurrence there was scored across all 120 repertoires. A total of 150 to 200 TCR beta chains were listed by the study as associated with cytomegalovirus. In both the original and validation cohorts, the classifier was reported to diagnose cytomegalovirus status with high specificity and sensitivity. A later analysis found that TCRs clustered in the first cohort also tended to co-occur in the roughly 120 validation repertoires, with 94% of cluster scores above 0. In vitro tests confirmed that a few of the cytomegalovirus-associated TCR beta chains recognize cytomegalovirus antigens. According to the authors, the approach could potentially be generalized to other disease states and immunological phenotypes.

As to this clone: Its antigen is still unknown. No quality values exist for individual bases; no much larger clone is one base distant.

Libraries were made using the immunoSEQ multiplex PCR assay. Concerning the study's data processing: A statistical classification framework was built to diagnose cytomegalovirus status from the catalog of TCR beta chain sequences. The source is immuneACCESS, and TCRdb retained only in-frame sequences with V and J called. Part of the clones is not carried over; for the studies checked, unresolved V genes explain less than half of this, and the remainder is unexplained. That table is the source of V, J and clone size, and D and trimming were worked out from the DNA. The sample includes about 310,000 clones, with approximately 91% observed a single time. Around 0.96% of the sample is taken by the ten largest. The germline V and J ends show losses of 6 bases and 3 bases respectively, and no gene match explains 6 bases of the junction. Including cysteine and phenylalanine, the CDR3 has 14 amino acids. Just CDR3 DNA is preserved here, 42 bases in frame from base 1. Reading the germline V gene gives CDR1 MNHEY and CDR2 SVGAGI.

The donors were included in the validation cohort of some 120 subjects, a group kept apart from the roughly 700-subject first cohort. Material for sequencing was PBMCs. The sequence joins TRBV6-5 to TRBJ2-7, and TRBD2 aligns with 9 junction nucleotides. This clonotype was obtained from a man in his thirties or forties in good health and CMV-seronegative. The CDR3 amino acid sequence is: CASRALAGNYEQYF. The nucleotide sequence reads TGTGCCAGCAGGGCCCTAGCGGGGAACTACGAGCAGTACTTC.